A selection of T cell receptor beta chains follows, all from one sample in a study of T cell repertoires in cytomegalovirus infection. Their specific antigens are unknown. TCRdb recomputed calls from the reads with MiXCR, one row per CDR3 protein. The sample lists approximately 600,000 distinct CDR3 sequences; over 35% were seen once. The sequencing used cultured PBMCs, collected from culture after CMV antigen stimulation. These receptors were obtained from a human donor in good health (CMV status not recorded). Some clones in this sample may be carry-over from other donors' samples. Both conserved end residues are part of each CDR3. A D gene is named only where the DNA matches it firmly. Rows give clone size only sometimes, using once, few, many, or a class for an expanded clone.

clone_size,v_call,j_call,d_call,cdr3_nt,cdr3_aa
few,TRBV6-2/TRBV6-3,TRBJ2-7,NA,TGTGCCAGCAGTTACTCCGAACTAGACCTCTCCTACGAGCAGTACTTC,CASSYSELDLSYEQYF
few,TRBV7-2,TRBJ2-2,NA,TGTGCCAGCAGCTTGGGACCTCCAAAAACCAACACCGGGGAGCTGTTTTTT,CASSLGPPKTNTGELFF
NA,TRBV20-1,TRBJ2-3,TRBD2,TGCAGTGCTAGAGGGATAGCGGGGGTGGTTGGTACGCAGTATTTT,CSARGIAGVVGTQYF
NA,TRBV20-1,TRBJ2-7,TRBD2,TGCAGTGCCCGGACTAGCGGGGGCCCGGAGCAGTACTTC,CSARTSGGPEQYF
NA,TRBV18,TRBJ1-2,NA,TGTGCCAGCTCCGGAACATCTAGAGACAGGCCCCTTAACTATGGCTACACCTTC,CASSGTSRDRPLNYGYTF
few,TRBV7-2,TRBJ2-5,TRBD2,TGTGCCAGCAGCTTCCCGGGACTAGCGGGGCCCAAGGAGACCCAGTACTTC,CASSFPGLAGPKETQYF
NA,TRBV11-2,TRBJ1-4,TRBD1,TGTGCCAGCAGCCCAGAGGGACAGGGATCAACTAATGAAAAACTGTTTTTT,CASSPEGQGSTNEKLFF
NA,TRBV12-3/TRBV12-4,TRBJ2-3,TRBD1,TGTGCCAGCAGTACCAGACAGGGCCAGGGGGATACGCAGTATTTT,CASSTRQGQGDTQYF
few,TRBV7-6,TRBJ2-1,NA,TGTGCCAGCAGCTTCCTAGCCTTACAGGGTACTAACAATGAGCAGTTCTTC,CASSFLALQGTNNEQFF
NA,TRBV11-2,TRBJ2-4,NA,TGTGCCAGCAGCCCCATGCGGAACATTCAGTACTTC,CASSPMRNIQYF
NA,TRBV10-3,TRBJ2-3,NA,TGTGCCATCAGTGAGGAGAGTGATACGCAGTATTTT,CAISEESDTQYF
few,TRBV27,TRBJ2-1,TRBD2,TGTGCCAGCAGGGGACTAGCAACCCCTAATGAGCAGTTCTTC,CASRGLATPNEQFF
NA,TRBV7-4,TRBJ2-6,TRBD2,TGTGCCAGCACCGCCACTAGCGGGGGGGCCTCAGGGGCCAACGTCCTGACTTTC,CASTATSGGASGANVLTF
NA,TRBV6-1,TRBJ2-3,NA,TGTGCCAGCACCCTTTCTCTGGGCACAGATACGCAGTATTTT,CASTLSLGTDTQYF
NA,TRBV29-1,TRBJ1-2,TRBD1,TGCAGCGCCGGGACAGCTGATGGCTACACCTTC,CSAGTADGYTF
few,TRBV7-2,TRBJ2-4,TRBD1,TGTGCCAGCAGCCCCGCCCCCGGGACAGGGTTTGTCGACATTCAGTACTTC,CASSPAPGTGFVDIQYF
NA,TRBV28,TRBJ2-1,TRBD1,TGTGCCAGCAGTTTAGTGGACAGGGAGTTCTTC,CASSLVDREFF
few,TRBV6-2/TRBV6-3,TRBJ1-1,NA,TGTGCCAGCAGTTACTCAAGTAACACTGAAGCTTTCTTT,CASSYSSNTEAFF
few,TRBV29-1,TRBJ2-5,NA,TGCAGCGTCCTAGGAGTCCAAGAGACCCAGTACTTC,CSVLGVQETQYF
NA,TRBV5-1,TRBJ2-1,NA,TGCGCCAGCAGCAAAAAAAGCGGTTACAATGAGCAGTTCTTC,CASSKKSGYNEQFF
few,TRBV29-1,TRBJ2-3,TRBD2,TGCAGCGTGGCCAAGACTAGCGGGGGTGACACAGATACGCAGTATTTT,CSVAKTSGGDTDTQYF
NA,TRBV11-2,TRBJ2-2,NA,TGTGCCAGCAGCTTAGTCCTCCGGGCAGGCGCCGGGGAGCTGTTTTTT,CASSLVLRAGAGELFF
NA,TRBV7-8,TRBJ2-1,TRBD2,TGTGCCAGCACTGAACTTAGCGGGGGGCAATATAACAATGAGCAGTTCTTC,CASTELSGGQYNNEQFF
NA,TRBV7-2,TRBJ2-7,NA,TGTGCCAGCAGCTTAGTCGGGACGGGGGCCACCGAGCAGTACTTC,CASSLVGTGATEQYF
many,TRBV7-2,TRBJ2-1,TRBD2,TGTGCCAGCAGCCGGGGACTACCAGCCTACAATGAGCAGTTCTTC,CASSRGLPAYNEQFF
NA,TRBV5-1,TRBJ2-1,NA,TGCGCCAGCAGCACTCGTCCCTCCTACAATGAGCAGTTCTTC,CASSTRPSYNEQFF
NA,TRBV4-1,TRBJ2-3,NA,TGCGCCAGCAGCCCCGAGGCTAGTACCATCACAGATACGCAGTATTTT,CASSPEASTITDTQYF
many,TRBV7-6,TRBJ1-2,NA,TGTGCCAGCAGCTCGGGGCCTGGGAGGGCTAACTATGGCTACACCTTC,CASSSGPGRANYGYTF
many,TRBV28,TRBJ2-7,TRBD1,TGTGCCAGCAGTCCCCCTCCGGGACAGTCATTGGGGCAGTACTTC,CASSPPPGQSLGQYF
NA,TRBV4-1,TRBJ2-1,TRBD2,TGCGCCAGCTCTCGGCCTAGCGGGGGGGGGGGAGCCTACAATGAGCAGTTCTTC,CASSRPSGGGGAYNEQFF
NA,TRBV7-6,TRBJ2-2,TRBD2,TGTGCCAGCAGCTTAGTGATAGCGGGGGGCACCGGGGAGCTGTTTTTT,CASSLVIAGGTGELFF
few,TRBV10-3,TRBJ2-2,TRBD1,TGTGCCATCAGTGAAAGGAAAGGGGGCGACACCGGGGAGCTGTTTTTT,CAISERKGGDTGELFF
NA,TRBV24-1,TRBJ2-1,TRBD1,TGTGCCACCAGCGGGACAGGGGATTGGGCCTACAATGAGCAGTTCTTC,CATSGTGDWAYNEQFF
NA,TRBV7-9,TRBJ1-3,NA,TGTGCCAGCAGCTTGGGCCAACAGGGAAACACCATATATTTT,CASSLGQQGNTIYF
NA,TRBV5-4,TRBJ1-1,TRBD1,TGTGCCAGCAGCTTGATGTCAGGGGGGAACACTGAAGCTTTCTTT,CASSLMSGGNTEAFF
NA,TRBV7-9,TRBJ2-3,TRBD2,TGTGCCAGCAGCTTAAGACTAGCGGGAGATGGTGCAGATACGCAGTATTTT,CASSLRLAGDGADTQYF
NA,TRBV20-1,TRBJ2-1,TRBD1,TGCAGTGCTCAATCGGGACAGGGTGCCAATGAGCAGTTCTTC,CSAQSGQGANEQFF
NA,TRBV6-1,TRBJ2-7,TRBD1,TGTGCCAGCAATTGGGACAGGAGCTACGAGCAGTACTTC,CASNWDRSYEQYF
NA,TRBV7-2,TRBJ2-1,NA,TGTGCCAGCAGCTTCGGGATGGAAGATGAGCAGTTCTTC,CASSFGMEDEQFF
few,TRBV12-3/TRBV12-4,TRBJ2-3,NA,TGTGCCAGCACCCCGTCCGGGGGCACAGATACGCAGTATTTT,CASTPSGGTDTQYF
NA,TRBV12-3/TRBV12-4,TRBJ1-2,NA,TGTGCCAGCAGTTTTCGCGGGGCGGACTATGGCTACACCTTC,CASSFRGADYGYTF
NA,TRBV20-1,TRBJ2-4,NA,TGCAGTGCTGCCCGGACTTTTTCCAGTGTATACATTCAGTACTTC,CSAARTFSSVYIQYF
NA,TRBV11-1,TRBJ1-1,NA,TGTGCCAGCAGCCGAGGGCGGGCACTTAACACTGAAGCTTTCTTT,CASSRGRALNTEAFF
many,TRBV7-2,TRBJ1-3,NA,TGTGCCAGCAGCTTCGCTGGAAACACCATATATTTT,CASSFAGNTIYF
NA,TRBV19,TRBJ1-2,TRBD1,TGTGCCAGTAGTATGCAGGGGGAGAACTATGGCTACACCTTC,CASSMQGENYGYTF
few,TRBV12-3/TRBV12-4,TRBJ2-3,TRBD2,TGTGCCAGTGCGGGAGATGTTTCAGATACGCAGTATTTT,CASAGDVSDTQYF
NA,TRBV3-1,TRBJ1-6,NA,TGTGCCAGCAGCCCCTTGCCCCCAGGGATCCCTTCACCCCTCCACTTT,CASSPLPPGIPSPLHF
few,TRBV7-2,TRBJ2-5,NA,TGTGCCAGCAGCCCAGGATGGCAACTGGAGACCCAGTACTTC,CASSPGWQLETQYF
NA,TRBV2,TRBJ2-5,NA,TGTGCCAGCACCTCCGGTGGGGAGACCCAGTACTTC,CASTSGGETQYF
once,TRBV4-2,TRBJ1-1,TRBD1,TGTGCCAGCAGCCCAACAGGGGAGTCGAACACTGAAGCTTTCTTT,CASSPTGESNTEAFF
many,TRBV7-2,TRBJ2-7,TRBD2,TGCGCCAGCAGCCTCGGGACTAGCGGATCCTACGAGCAGTACTTC,CASSLGTSGSYEQYF
NA,TRBV4-2,TRBJ2-3,NA,TGTGCCAGCAGCCAAGATGAGGGGCGTGGAACGCAGTATTTT,CASSQDEGRGTQYF